Sequencing of this TCR beta chain was carried out in a study of TIL therapy for anti-PD-1-resistant metastatic lung cancer (dated by TCRdb to the early 2020s). Background on the whole study: Enrolled patients had a median age of around 51 years (range 38-75) and a median tumor PD-L1 proportion score of approximately 6.6%. T cell receptor beta sequencing of tumor and peripheral blood served to follow clonotypes across the tumor, the expanded TIL product, and serial blood samples. The cohort was predominantly lung adenocarcinoma, with a handful of EGFR-mutant and two ALK-rearranged tumors, and half of patients were current or former smokers. A median non-synonymous tumor mutation burden of approximately 1.4 mutations per megabase was determined across the cohort by whole-exome sequencing.

The immunoSEQ v3 hsTCRB kit was used to amplify TCR beta CDR3 regions from genomic DNA through bias-controlled multiplex PCR. TCR libraries were sequenced on an Illumina NextSeq 500 to about 2 million read pairs for survey level or 5-6 million for deep level. In the source study's methods: V, D and J genes were assigned, non-productive sequences were removed, and clonality was reported by immunoSEQ Analyzer software. To compare repertoires between infused TIL and blood, productive Simpson clonality was used along with the Morisita overlap index of productive TRB rearrangements. TCRdb re-hosts the immuneACCESS table, in-frame sequences only. Its copies lack some clones; in the studies checked, an unresolved V gene accounts for under half of them, and the cause for the rest is not known. From that table come the V and J calls and clone size; the DNA was used to work out D and trimming. The sample table contains over 10,000 clones; only one count was recorded for 66% of them. 9% of the sample goes to the ten largest clones.

The CDR3 starts with the cysteine, ends with the phenylalanine, and has 14 residues. The DNA shown is the 42-base CDR3, in frame from base 1. The germline ends are 15 bases apart after V is trimmed by 5 bases and J by 5 bases. CDR1 and CDR2 are drawn from the germline V gene: SGHTA, FQGTGA. The time point label of this sample denotes: pre-treatment sample, taken before nivolumab and TIL therapy. The baseline tumor samples were excised metastases, mostly pleural nodules or supraclavicular lymph nodes, taken from the same resection that was used to grow TIL. Tumors were collected before any PD-1/PD-L1 blockade, after which patients were given nivolumab, and patients who progressed were given lymphodepletion, an infusion of expanded TIL and IL-2. Adults with stage 4 NSCLC were enrolled from late 2017 to early 2020 in a dual-center phase I trial. The samples were drawn from an open-label, single-arm phase I trial testing tumor-infiltrating lymphocyte therapy combined with nivolumab in advanced non-small cell lung cancer. Portions of each resected tumor were snap-frozen in liquid nitrogen and were stored at -80 degrees C. Tumor regions of interest were selected on H&E sections using laser-capture macrodissection, ground into roughly 15 mg aliquots, and extracted using Qiagen Allprep kits.

This clone is medium-sized (0.01 to 0.1%). Its cognate antigen has yet to be identified. Base quality data are lacking; no much larger clone is found one base away. What the authors observed across the whole study: Clonal turnover during TIL culture was high, and many clones enriched in the product were not detected in the baseline tumor, suggesting clonal contraction instead of faithful expansion. Higher clonality and lower diversity were observed in expanded TIL cultures than in baseline intratumoral T cells (median clonality around 6% vs 30%, p < 0.0001). Generalizability was limited because the cohort was highly selected, with more treatment-naive, never-smoker and oncogene-addicted patients included than is typical. The study protocol defined all tumor marker inferences as exploratory.

The rearrangement joined TRBV7-3 to TRBJ1-1; a confident D gene designation cannot be given. Material: tumor tissue, obtained at baseline. The source is a woman aged 25-80 years with non-small cell lung cancer. The CDR3 region reads CASSPLGGSTEAFF. The DNA sequence follows: TGTGCCAGCAGCCCACTCGGTGGGAGTACTGAAGCTTTCTTT.